The rows below give T cell receptor beta chains drawn from one sample of a study of naive and memory T cell subsets. TCRdb reprocessed the UMI-ligation and nested PCR reads with MiXCR, giving one entry per CDR3 protein. The profile shows 35,000 to 40,000 distinct CDR3 sequences, roughly 9.6% of them singletons. Sequenced material: skin, taken from a tuberculin skin test site. The receptors derive from an adult in good health. The CDR3 runs from the conserved cysteine through the conserved F or W. The D gene is left open where the match is weak. Clone sizes are given selectively: once, few, many, or a class where the clone is expanded.

TRBJ2-3,NA,many,TRBV21-1,CASSASDRAGTDTQYF,TGTGCCAGCAGCGCGTCGGACAGGGCCGGCACAGATACGCAGTATTTT
TRBJ2-3,NA,many,TRBV29-1,CSVRDTRVPDTQYF,TGCAGCGTCCGGGACACCCGGGTTCCGGATACGCAGTATTTT
TRBJ2-7,NA,few,TRBV2,CASSVYEQYF,TGTGCCAGCAGTGTCTACGAGCAGTACTTC
TRBJ2-2,NA,many,TRBV11-3,CASSLGSNTGELFF,TGTGCCAGCAGCTTAGGATCGAACACCGGGGAGCTGTTTTTT
TRBJ2-1,NA,many,TRBV9,CASSDKRDTVGDEQFF,TGTGCCAGCAGCGACAAACGGGACACCGTGGGGGATGAGCAGTTCTTC
TRBJ1-1,NA,NA,TRBV27,CASSLSGGRNTEAFF,TGTGCCAGCAGTTTATCAGGGGGGCGGAACACTGAAGCTTTCTTT
TRBJ2-2,TRBD1,NA,TRBV9,CASSGGTGISTGELFF,TGTGCCAGCAGCGGAGGGACAGGGATTAGCACCGGGGAGCTGTTTTTT
TRBJ2-3,TRBD2,medium-sized,TRBV29-1,CSVASWRGGPDTQYF,TGCAGCGTTGCTTCTTGGCGGGGGGGCCCAGATACGCAGTATTTT
TRBJ2-5,NA,many,TRBV28,CASSFQAYQETQYF,TGTGCCAGCAGTTTCCAAGCCTACCAAGAGACCCAGTACTTC
TRBJ2-2,NA,NA,TRBV24-1,CATSDPQGGELFF,TGTGCCACCAGTGACCCTCAGGGCGGGGAGCTGTTTTTT
TRBJ2-6,NA,NA,TRBV2,CASSARTAPNSGANVLTF,TGTGCCAGTAGCGCGAGGACAGCCCCTAACTCTGGGGCCAACGTCCTGACTTTC
TRBJ2-3,TRBD2,NA,TRBV7-8,CASSLARGGWASGGFLTDTQYF,TGTGCCAGCAGCTTAGCGAGGGGGGGCTGGGCTAGCGGGGGATTCCTCACAGATACGCAGTATTTT
TRBJ2-2,NA,few,TRBV6-5,CAIWTQNGELFF,TGTGCCATCTGGACCCAGAACGGGGAGCTGTTTTTT
TRBJ1-5,NA,many,TRBV30,CAWNRDANQPQHF,TGTGCCTGGAACCGGGACGCGAATCAGCCCCAGCATTTT
TRBJ1-2,NA,NA,TRBV5-6,CASSLMHHLDDYGYTF,TGTGCCAGCAGCTTGATGCATCACTTAGACGACTATGGCTACACCTTC
TRBJ1-1,NA,many,TRBV28,CASSYMGGARNTEAFF,TGTGCCAGCAGTTATATGGGGGGCGCAAGGAACACTGAAGCTTTCTTT
TRBJ2-2,TRBD2,NA,TRBV5-4,CASSRKRGDHTGELFF,TGTGCCAGCAGCCGAAAGCGGGGGGACCACACCGGGGAGCTGTTTTTT
TRBJ1-2,NA,NA,TRBV12-3/TRBV12-4,CASSPGVGYGYTF,TGTGCCAGCAGTCCAGGGGTTGGCTATGGCTACACCTTC
TRBJ2-1,NA,NA,TRBV18,CASSPPLVGGRNEQFF,TGTGCCAGCTCACCACCGCTGGTTGGGGGACGCAATGAGCAGTTCTTC
TRBJ1-3,NA,many,TRBV28,CASGLGLAGGNTIYF,TGTGCCAGCGGGCTTGGATTGGCGGGGGGAAACACCATATATTTT
TRBJ1-1,NA,NA,TRBV7-2,CASGTRAVAEAFF,TGTGCCAGCGGGACTAGGGCCGTAGCTGAAGCTTTCTTT
TRBJ2-1,NA,many,TRBV11-2,CASSPQSPGSSYNEQFF,TGTGCCAGCAGCCCACAAAGTCCAGGGAGCTCCTACAATGAGCAGTTCTTC
TRBJ2-7,NA,few,TRBV29-1,CSVRDTYEQYF,TGCAGCGTGAGAGACACCTACGAGCAGTACTTC
TRBJ2-5,NA,NA,TRBV7-9,CASSWDKLQETQYF,TGTGCCAGCAGCTGGGACAAACTCCAAGAGACCCAGTACTTC
TRBJ2-3,NA,many,TRBV5-1,CASSFSGTDTQYF,TGCGCCAGCAGCTTCTCCGGCACAGATACGCAGTATTTT
TRBJ2-5,NA,medium-sized,TRBV11-2,CASSINKDLPTNQETQYF,TGTGCCAGCAGCATCAACAAGGATCTGCCGACAAATCAAGAGACCCAGTACTTC
TRBJ2-5,TRBD2,NA,TRBV4-1,CASSQGERGGLETQYF,TGCGCCAGCAGCCAAGGGGAACGGGGGGGCCTAGAGACCCAGTACTTC
TRBJ2-7,NA,many,TRBV12-2,CASRLVIWLFYEQYF,TGTGCAAGTCGCTTAGTAATTTGGCTATTCTACGAGCAGTACTTC
TRBJ1-1,NA,few,TRBV29-1,CSVEGDRSAEAFF,TGCAGCGTTGAGGGTGACAGGTCCGCTGAAGCTTTCTTT
TRBJ2-1,TRBD1,few,TRBV29-1,CSVVQGAIEQFF,TGCAGCGTTGTCCAGGGGGCCATTGAGCAGTTCTTC
TRBJ2-1,TRBD1,many,TRBV5-1,CASKVSGTGGNEQFF,TGCGCCAGCAAGGTTTCCGGGACAGGGGGCAATGAGCAGTTCTTC
TRBJ2-2,NA,many,TRBV10-3,CAISEALVNTGELFF,TGTGCCATCAGTGAGGCACTGGTGAACACCGGGGAGCTGTTTTTT